These 16 T cell receptor beta chains share one sample of origin, sequenced in a study of CD8+ T cells in alopecia areata. After isolation, RNA underwent reverse transcription to generate cDNA as the sequencing template. Data came from immunoSEQ multiplex PCR; TCRdb stores just in-frame clones and leaves some out. Of 150,000 to 200,000 clones listed, 60% are singletons. The treatment is: oral pan-JAK inhibitor, 5-10 mg twice daily. The sequencing here drew on CD4+ T cells sorted from blood, taken at week 24, from a patient treated with tofacitinib. These receptors all come from a human donor with alopecia areata.

This chain links TRBV18 with TRBJ1-6; D remains ambiguous. Germline assignment: CDR1 KGHSH and CDR2 LQKENI. This CDR3 spans 14 amino acids. V was shortened by 4 bases and J by 7 bases, with 11 bases between the two germline ends. CDR3 region: CASSLKQRNSPLHF. CDR3 in DNA: TGTGCCAGCTCACTAAAACAGAGGAATTCACCCCTCCACTTT.

The genes are TRBV7-2 and TRBJ2-1, with D possibly being TRBD1 or TRBD2 (5 bases each). Between the trimmed V and J ends, which lost 2 bases and 0 bases, there was a span of 11 bases. Germline lookup yields CDR1 SGHTA and CDR2 FQGNSA. This CDR3 is 16 amino acids long. CDR3 bases: TGTGCCAGCAGCTTAATGTGGGGGAGCTCCTACAATGAGCAGTTCTTC. Translated, it gives CASSLMWGSSYNEQFF.

This clone appeared once. This chain connects TRBV18 to TRBJ2-7; the match to TRBD1 covers 8 bases. This CDR3 has 14 amino acids. The ends lost 0 bases at V and 4 bases at J; junction bases unmatched: 2. Germline assignment: CDR1 KGHSH and CDR2 LQKENI. The CDR3 sequence: CASSPPGQVYEQYF. CDR3 coding DNA: TGTGCCAGCTCACCACCGGGACAGGTATACGAGCAGTACTTC.

V and J are TRBV4-3 and TRBJ2-7; 10 positions agree with TRBD2. The junction had 8 bases not matched to a gene; V was cut back by 6 bases and J by 3 bases. CDR3 size: 15 residues. Germline V gene sequence: CDR1 LGHNA, CDR2 YSLEER. The CDR3 region is CASSLGVAGGYEQYF. The CDR3 coding sequence is TGCGCCAGCAGTCTAGGAGTAGCGGGGGGCTACGAGCAGTACTTC.

This clone was seen only a few times. This chain uses TRBV5-6 with TRBJ1-2; 7 nucleotides align to TRBD1. Per the germline V gene, CDR1 is SGHDT and CDR2 is YYEEEE. Trimming cost V 6 bases and J 2 bases; bases outside gene matches: 7. The CDR3 runs to 14 residues. CDR3 in DNA: TGTGCCAGCACCGACGTGGGACAGAACTATGGCTACACCTTC. Its protein is CASTDVGQNYGYTF.

The rearrangement links TRBV15 to TRBJ1-2; D is unresolved. Between the trimmed V and J ends, which lost 3 bases and 2 bases, there was a span of 22 bases. The germline CDR1 and CDR2 sequences are LNHNV and YYDKDF (reference sequence). The CDR3 runs 18 residues. The CDR3 DNA follows: TGTGCCACCAGCAGTCCCACCGGGAGGGATTCAAGCAACTATGGCTACACCTTC. This encodes CATSSPTGRDSSNYGYTF.

A few counts support this clone. The chain carries TRBV10-3 and TRBJ1-2; D might be TRBD1 (5 bases). V gave up 4 bases and J gave up 4 bases, with 10 bases separating them. CDR3 length: 13 amino acids. Germline V gives CDR1 ENHRY, CDR2 SYGVKD. For the CDR3, the DNA is TGTGCCATCAGTGGACAGCCTTCCTATGGCTACACCTTC. It codes for CAISGQPSYGYTF.

This chain connects TRBV29-1 to TRBJ2-5; D gene unclear. This CDR3 is 11 amino acids long. Looked up from germline, CDR1 is SQVTM and CDR2 is ANQGSEA. Trimming removed 0 bases from V and 7 bases from J, with 6 bases in between. The CDR3 sequence is CSVEDRLTQYF. CDR3 DNA: TGCAGCGTTGAAGATCGATTGACCCAGTACTTC. The full variable domain, completed using reference TRBV29-1 and TRBJ2-5, is SAVISQKPSRDICQRGTSLTIQCQVDSQVTMMFWYRQQPGQSLTLIATANQGSEATYESGFVIDKFPISRPNLTFSTLTVSNMSPEDSSIYLCSVEDRLTQYFGPGTRLLVL.

This chain links TRBV19 with TRBJ1-2, with D uncertain. Between the trimmed V and J ends, which lost 10 bases and 0 bases, there was a span of 12 bases. The CDR3 has 13 amino acids. Germline loops: CDR1 LNHDA, CDR2 SQIVND (reference sequence). The CDR3 coding sequence is TGTGCCACCCTGGGCGGCCCTAACTATGGCTACACCTTC. It translates to CATLGGPNYGYTF.

This rearrangement joins TRBV7-2 to TRBJ2-7; D not resolved. Germline values: CDR1 SGHTA, CDR2 FQGNSA. V was cut by 11 bases and J by 2 bases, with 16 bases left in between. The CDR3 is made up of 13 amino acids. As DNA, the CDR3 is TGTGCCGGCGGACCCGGTTACCCCTACGAGCAGTACTTC. It is translated as CAGGPGYPYEQYF.

Note on this clone: Within the sample, other DNA sequences also encode this same CDR3. V gene TRBV29-1 combines with J gene TRBJ2-7; D gene unclear. V lost 4 bases and J lost 2, with 9 bases in between. The germline gives CDR1 SQVTM, CDR2 ANQGSEA. This CDR3 contains 12 residues. Here the CDR3 DNA reads TGCAGCGTTGCGTCCGGAACCTACGAGCAGTACTTC. This encodes CSVASGTYEQYF.

The chain has TRBV30 and TRBJ2-7, with D possibly being TRBD2 (5 bases). The CDR3 runs 12 residues. Germline values: CDR1 GTSNPN, CDR2 SVGIG (reference sequence). Trimming took 2 bases from V and 4 from J, leaving 9 bases between them. Here the CDR3 reads CAWSRGQYEQYF. The CDR3 bases are TGTGCCTGGAGTCGAGGGCAGTACGAGCAGTACTTC.

The CDR3, as DNA: TGTGCCAGCAGCTTGTTGCAGACAGGAGAAGCTTTCTTT. This codes for CASSLLQTGEAFF. The chain carries TRBV11-3 and TRBJ1-1; D is possibly TRBD1 (6 bases). Trimming shortened V by 3 bases and J by 8 bases, and 13 bases separated the two germline ends. CDR1 and CDR2 from the germline V gene are SGHNT and YENEEA. The length of the CDR3 is 13 residues.

V and J are TRBV30 and TRBJ1-2, with 10 bases that match TRBD1. Germline CDR1 is GTSNPN and CDR2 is SVGIG (reference sequence). CDR3 size: 13 residues. Unmatched junction bases numbered 7, after V lost 4 bases and J lost 8 bases. Here the CDR3 DNA reads TGTGCCTGGATATGGGACAGGGGAGGGGGCTACACCTTC. Its protein is CAWIWDRGGGYTF.

The chain joins TRBV27 to TRBJ1-2; D uncertain. Germline assignment: CDR1 MNHEY and CDR2 SMNVEV (reference sequence). V lost 4 bases and J 5 bases, leaving 14 bases between the germline ends. This CDR3 is 14 amino acids long. The CDR3 region has the DNA TGTGCCAGCAGTTCCCTATCTACACCATATGGCTACACCTTC. Amino acid sequence: CASSSLSTPYGYTF.

About this clone: Compared with germline, one end of the junction differs, possibly owing to a read error. The CDR3 DNA sequence: TGTGCCTGGAGTGTTGGACTAGCGGGACAAGAGATCCAGTACTTC. Translating it yields CAWSVGLAGQEIQYF. This chain joins TRBV30 and TRBJ2-5; TRBD2 agrees at 12 bases. Germline assignment: CDR1 GTSNPN and CDR2 SVGIG (reference sequence). The CDR3 consists of 15 residues.